The T cell receptor (beta chain) described here comes from a study of T cell clones after liver transplantation. Study as a whole: A pre-transplant mixed lymphocyte reaction with TCRbeta sequencing defined graft-donor-reactive clones followed in post-transplant blood. Patients counted as tolerant after at least one year off all immunosuppression, enzymes not exceeding twice normal. Overall study results and limits: Post-transplant, graft-donor-reactive CD4 TCRbeta sequences in blood dropped significantly in most of the 8 subjects. A larger donor-reactive than third-party decline suggested partial antigen-specific deletion.

Produced via immunoSEQ multiplex PCR; TCRdb's table is partial and in-frame only. The sample shows around 120,000 clones, just over 90% of them seen only once. Notes on this clone: Its antigen is unidentified.

Germline V gene sequence: CDR1 SGHNT, CDR2 YYREEE (reference sequence). Trimming removed 2 bases from V and 6 bases from J; junction bases left unmatched: 14. There are 19 residues in the CDR3. This receptor was identified in a human patient who received a liver transplant. Some of these T cells may belong to the graft donor. The starting material was CD4+ T cells from blood, obtained 12 months after liver transplant. The chain employs TRBV5-4 and TRBJ2-2, with TRBD2 matching over 12 bases. CDR3 bases: TGTGCCAGCAGCTTTCCGACTAGCGGGAGCCCCACTGAACCCGGGGAGCTGTTTTTT. Encoded protein: CASSFPTSGSPTEPGELFF.